The source of this T cell receptor (beta chain) is a study of siplizumab effects on memory and regulatory T cells. Cells from the mixed lymphocyte reaction underwent coculture for five to six days at 37 degrees C. V was pared by 1 base and J by 5 bases, with 3 bases of the junction left unmatched. Germline CDR1 reads SGHTS; CDR2 reads YDEGEE. CDR3 length equals 15 residues. Sequencing used immunoSEQ multiplex PCR; TCRdb keeps in-frame clones, though not all of them. The repertoire holds fewer than 8,500 clones, 35% to 45% seen once, with roughly 5% in the top ten. In the case of this clone: Its specificity is not known.

The V call is TRBV5-8, the J call TRBJ1-3, with TRBD1 matching over 10 bases. The sequence came from a human donor in good health; the cells came from an allogeneic mixed lymphocyte reaction. Input material: CFSE-low (dividing) CD8+ T cells sorted from an allogeneic mixed lymphocyte reaction. In DNA, the CDR3 is TGTGCCAGCAGCTTGCGGGACAGGGGAAGAAACACCATATATTTT. The encoded protein is CASSLRDRGRNTIYF.